This T cell receptor (beta chain) came from a study of T-cell reconstitution after alpha-beta-depleted transplantation in children (TCRdb year 2016). With regard to the full study: Using TCR repertoire profiling, the study followed T-cell immune reconstitution in a quantitative way in children after TCRalphabeta/CD19-depleted allogeneic hematopoietic cell transplantation.

Library preparation used PCR. Sequencing took place on an Illumina HiSeq 2500. TCR libraries were prepared with molecular barcoding, using unique molecular identifiers to normalize TCRbeta repertoire quantification. Through fastp at Q25 and MiXCR, TCRdb rebuilt clones from the public reads, retaining in-frame beta chains. Every CDR3 protein is listed once, alongside the most common genes and DNA of its rows. This sample comprises about 110,000 distinct CDR3 sequences, about 9.3% of them detected only once. About 7.3% of the sample goes to the ten largest clones. CDR1 and CDR2, looked up from the germline V gene, are SGHTA and FQGNSA. The CDR3 has 13 amino acids, counting the end cysteine and phenylalanine. Only CDR3 DNA is held: 39 bases, read in frame from base 1. V gives up 6 bases and J gives up 4 bases, and the segment between their germline ends measures 12 bases. This clonotype appeared many times. There is no known antigen for this receptor. Per-base qualities were not stored, and no clone one base away is much larger.

The chain is encoded by TRBV7-2 joined to TRBJ2-5; the D region possibly corresponds to TRBD1 (6 bases align). Here the sequenced sample was PBMCs from the stem cell graft donor, taken from the stem cell graft. The sequence came from a human donor who donated a stem cell graft to a child with acute lymphoblastic leukemia. CDR3 loop: CASRAGVGETQYF. The nucleotide sequence is given as TGTGCCAGCAGGGCAGGGGTAGGAGAGACCCAGTACTTC.